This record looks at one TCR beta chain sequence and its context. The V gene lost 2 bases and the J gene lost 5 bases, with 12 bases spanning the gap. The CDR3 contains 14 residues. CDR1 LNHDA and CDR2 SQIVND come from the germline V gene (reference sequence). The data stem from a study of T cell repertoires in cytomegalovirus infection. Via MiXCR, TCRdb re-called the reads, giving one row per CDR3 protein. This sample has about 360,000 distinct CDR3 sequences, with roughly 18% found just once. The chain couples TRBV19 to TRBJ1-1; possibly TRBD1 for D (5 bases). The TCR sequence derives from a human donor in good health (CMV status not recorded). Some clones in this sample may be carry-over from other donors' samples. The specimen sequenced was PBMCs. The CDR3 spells CASSITGTQTEAFF. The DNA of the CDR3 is TGTGCCAGTAGTATAACCGGGACGCAAACTGAAGCTTTCTTT.